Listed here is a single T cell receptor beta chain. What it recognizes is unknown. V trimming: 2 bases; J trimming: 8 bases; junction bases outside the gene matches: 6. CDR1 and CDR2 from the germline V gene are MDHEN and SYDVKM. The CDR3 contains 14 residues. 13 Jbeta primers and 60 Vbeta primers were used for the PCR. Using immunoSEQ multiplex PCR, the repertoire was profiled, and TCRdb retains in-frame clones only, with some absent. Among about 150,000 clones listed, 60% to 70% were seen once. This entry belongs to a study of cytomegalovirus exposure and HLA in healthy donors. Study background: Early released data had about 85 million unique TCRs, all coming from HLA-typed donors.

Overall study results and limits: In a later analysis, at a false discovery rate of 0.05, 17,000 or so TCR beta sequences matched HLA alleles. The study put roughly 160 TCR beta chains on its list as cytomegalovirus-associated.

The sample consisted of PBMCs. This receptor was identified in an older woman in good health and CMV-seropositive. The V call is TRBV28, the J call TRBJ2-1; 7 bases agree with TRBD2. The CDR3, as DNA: TGTGCCAGCAGTTTAGCGGGAGCGGCCCATGAGCAGTTCTTC. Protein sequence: CASSLAGAAHEQFF.